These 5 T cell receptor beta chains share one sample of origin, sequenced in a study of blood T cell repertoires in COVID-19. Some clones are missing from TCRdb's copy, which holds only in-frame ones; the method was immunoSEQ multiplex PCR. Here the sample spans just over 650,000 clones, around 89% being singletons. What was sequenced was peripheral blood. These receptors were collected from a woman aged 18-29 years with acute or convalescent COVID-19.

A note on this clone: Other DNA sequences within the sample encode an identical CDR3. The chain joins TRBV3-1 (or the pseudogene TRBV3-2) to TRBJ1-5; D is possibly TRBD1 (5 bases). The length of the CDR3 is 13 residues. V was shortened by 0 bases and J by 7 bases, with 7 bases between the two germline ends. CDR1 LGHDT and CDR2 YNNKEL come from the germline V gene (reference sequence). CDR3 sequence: CASSQDGGQPQHF. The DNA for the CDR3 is TGTGCCAGCAGCCAAGACGGGGGACAGCCCCAGCATTTT.

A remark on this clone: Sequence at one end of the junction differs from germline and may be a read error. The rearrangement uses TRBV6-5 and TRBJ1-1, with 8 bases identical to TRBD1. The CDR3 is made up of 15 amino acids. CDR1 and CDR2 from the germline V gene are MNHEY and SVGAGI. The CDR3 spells CAGSPDRGGFTEAFF. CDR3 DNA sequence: TGTGCCGGCAGCCCCGACAGGGGAGGTTTCACTGAAGCTTTCTTT.

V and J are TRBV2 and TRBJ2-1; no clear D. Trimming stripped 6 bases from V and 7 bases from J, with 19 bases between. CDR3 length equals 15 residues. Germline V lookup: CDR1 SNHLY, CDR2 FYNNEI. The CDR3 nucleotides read TGTGCCAGCAGGGAACAGCTAACTAATATGAATGAGCAGTTCTTC. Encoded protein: CASREQLTNMNEQFF.

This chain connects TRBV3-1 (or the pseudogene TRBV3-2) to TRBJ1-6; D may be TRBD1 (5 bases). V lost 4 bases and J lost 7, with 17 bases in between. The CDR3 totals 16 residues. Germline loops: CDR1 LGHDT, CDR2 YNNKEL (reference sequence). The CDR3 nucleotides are TGTGCCAGCAGCCCCCGGGGAGGGACGTTCAATTCACCCCTCCACTTT. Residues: CASSPRGGTFNSPLHF.

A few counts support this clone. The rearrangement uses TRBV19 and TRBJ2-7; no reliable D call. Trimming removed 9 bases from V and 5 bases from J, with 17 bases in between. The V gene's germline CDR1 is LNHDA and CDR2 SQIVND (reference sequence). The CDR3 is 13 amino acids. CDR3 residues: CARVRSQSDEQYF. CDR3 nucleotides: TGTGCCAGGGTTCGGTCTCAGAGCGACGAGCAGTACTTC.